This T cell receptor beta chain was identified during a study of identical twins. cDNA molecules carried unique molecular identifiers, and template switching added a universal primer site. TCRdb reanalysed the 5' RACE reads using MiXCR and keeps one entry per CDR3 protein. The table has about 530,000 distinct CDR3 sequences, nearly 15% seen once. Only a few counts were recorded for this clonotype. Antigen unknown. V dropped 5 bases and J dropped 5; count of bases not matched to a gene: 6. This CDR3 contains 15 residues. Germline V gives CDR1 DFQATT, CDR2 SNEGSKA (reference sequence). Study-wide findings and caveats: Because invariant MAIT and iNKT cells could be present, zero-insertion analyses could be partly confounded. Where beta out-of-frame sequences were concerned, excess twin sharing was weaker.

The same sample was also used in a study of yellow fever vaccine responses in identical twins. From that second work: Reportedly, the T cell response mounted by twins to vaccine seemed partly convergent, partly personalized.

V usage is TRBV20-1 and J usage is TRBJ2-1, with TRBD2 matching 13 bases. Sequencing was performed on CD4+ T cells sorted from blood. This receptor was taken from a woman aged 18-29 years in good health. The CDR3 sequence: CSASPGTSGNNEQFF. CDR3 nucleotide sequence: TGCAGTGCTTCCCCAGGGACTAGCGGGAACAATGAGCAGTTCTTC.